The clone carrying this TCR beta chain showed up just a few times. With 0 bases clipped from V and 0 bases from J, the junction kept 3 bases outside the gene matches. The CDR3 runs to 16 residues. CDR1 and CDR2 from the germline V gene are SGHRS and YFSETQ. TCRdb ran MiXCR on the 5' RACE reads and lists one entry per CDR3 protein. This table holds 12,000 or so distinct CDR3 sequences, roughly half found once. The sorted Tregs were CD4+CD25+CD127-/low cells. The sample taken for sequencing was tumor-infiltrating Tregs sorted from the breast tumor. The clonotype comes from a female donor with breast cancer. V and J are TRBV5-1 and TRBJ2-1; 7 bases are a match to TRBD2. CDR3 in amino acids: CASSLGAGSSYNEQFF. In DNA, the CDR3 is TGCGCCAGCAGCTTGGGAGCGGGAAGCTCCTACAATGAGCAGTTCTTC. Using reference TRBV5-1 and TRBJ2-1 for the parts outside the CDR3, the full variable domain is KAGVTQTPRYLIKTRGQQVTLSCSPISGHRSVSWYQQTPGQGLQFLFEYFSETQRNKGNFPGRFSGRQFSNSRSEMNVSTLELGDSALYLCASSLGAGSSYNEQFFGPGTRLTVL.